This T cell receptor (beta chain) was profiled in a study of T cells in Graves' hyperthyroidism and ophthalmopathy. Amplification of TCR beta CDR3 regions used RNA as the template. The HTBI primer set drove a first-round RT-PCR of the TCR CDR3. TCRdb ran MiXCR on the multiplex PCR reads and lists one entry per CDR3 protein. The sample yields about 270,000 distinct CDR3 sequences, about 20% seen once. Germline lookup yields CDR1 MNHEY and CDR2 SMNVEV (reference sequence). Trimming stripped 4 bases from V and 3 bases from J, with 10 bases between. CDR3 length equals 13 residues. This clonotype appeared a few times.

The chain has TRBV27 and TRBJ2-7, with TRBD1 as a possible D gene (6 bases). The receptor was derived from a man aged 25 to 40 with Graves' ophthalmopathy. Source material: blood. The chain's CDR3 is CASSSYRDYEQYF. CDR3 sequence (DNA): TGTGCCAGCAGTTCTTACAGGGACTACGAGCAGTACTTC.